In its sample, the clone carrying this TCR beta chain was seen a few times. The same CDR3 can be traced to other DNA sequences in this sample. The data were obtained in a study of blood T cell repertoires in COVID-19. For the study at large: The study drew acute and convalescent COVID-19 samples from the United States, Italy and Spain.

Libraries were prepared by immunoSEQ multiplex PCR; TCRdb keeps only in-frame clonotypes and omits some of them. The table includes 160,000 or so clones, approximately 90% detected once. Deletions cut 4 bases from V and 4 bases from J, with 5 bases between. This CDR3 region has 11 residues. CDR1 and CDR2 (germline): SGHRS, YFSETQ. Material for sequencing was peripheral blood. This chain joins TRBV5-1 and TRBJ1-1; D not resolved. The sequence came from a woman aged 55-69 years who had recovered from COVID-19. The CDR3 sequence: CASSRGTEAFF. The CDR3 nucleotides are TGCGCCAGCAGCCGGGGCACTGAAGCTTTCTTT. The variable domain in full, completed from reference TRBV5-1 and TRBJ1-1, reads KAGVTQTPRYLIKTRGQQVTLSCSPISGHRSVSWYQQTPGQGLQFLFEYFSETQRNKGNFPGRFSGRQFSNSRSEMNVSTLELGDSALYLCASSRGTEAFFGQGTRLTVV.